This record covers a single T cell receptor (beta chain). Clones were read by immunoSEQ multiplex PCR, and TCRdb kept only the in-frame ones, dropping some. The table records roughly 41,000 clones, under 85% of them present only once. V was clipped by 6 bases and J by 1 base, with 15 bases between them. The CDR3 is 15 amino acids. CDR1 and CDR2 (germline): MNHEY, SVGAGI. This record belongs to a study of blood T cell repertoires in COVID-19. The sequencing sample was made of peripheral blood. The gene calls are TRBV6-5 and TRBJ2-5; D may be TRBD2 (5 bases). The source of this sequence is a woman aged 80 or over with acute or convalescent COVID-19. CDR3 bases: TGTGCCAGCAGCCCGGGGATGCCTCTCCAAGAGACCCAGTACTTC. It encodes CASSPGMPLQETQYF.